The present T cell receptor (beta chain) was sequenced within a study of blood T cell repertoires in COVID-19 (TCRdb year 2020). Study-level background: The collaborator samples originated in the United States, Italy and Spain and spanned the acute and convalescent phases of COVID-19. The prospective study material was composed of cDNA or gDNA derived from T cells, B-cell-depleted T cells, or PBMCs. Deeply sampled blood TCRbeta repertoires from subjects exposed to, actively infected with, or recovered from COVID-19 were included in the dataset. The repertoires were released in a freely available public database meant as a resource for research on the immune response to SARS-CoV-2. The samples were drawn from two sources: the first 160 participants of the ongoing ImmuneRACE study, and 1,254 subjects contributed by 6 global collaborators. The sample metadata nearly always contained a de-identified subject ID, COVID-19 status, age in years and sex. Where HLA class I and class II types were available, the types were taken from metadata supplied by the sample provider, not from assay-based typing. General study outcomes and caveats: Clinical and demographic metadata were provided uncurated, with the amount varying by source and participant.

TCRbeta CDR3 regions were amplified from genomic DNA using the immunoSEQ Assay, a bias-controlled multiplex PCR. The study's processing was this. Nucleated cell counts per sample were estimated from amplification of reference gene primers within the assay. To quantify the absolute abundance of each unique TCRbeta CDR3 rearrangement, sequence reads were collapsed and filtered. For each sample, productive Simpson clonality was calculated as the square root of Simpson's diversity index over productive rearrangements. Imported from immuneACCESS, the table was reduced by TCRdb to in-frame sequences with V and J called. These copies leave out some clones; in studies compared against another copy, an unresolved V gene accounts for under half, and the cause of the remainder is not known. Clone size and the V and J calls come from that table; the DNA yielded D and trimming. For this sample the table gives roughly 340,000 clones, of which around nine tenths were detected only once. The top ten constitute about 3.5% of the sample.

Samples from volunteer blood donors who had recovered from COVID-19 were contributed by a second Seattle source. Each collaborating institution followed its own protocols to collect whole blood in K2EDTA tubes. For TCRbeta analysis, collaborator samples were shipped as frozen whole blood, as isolated PBMCs, or as DNA extracted from either sample type. As concerns this clone: Its antigen specificity is not known. At one end the junction does not follow the germline gene, possibly because of a read error.

The CDR3 measures 14 amino acids from cysteine to phenylalanine. The sequence is cut down to CDR3 DNA, 42 bases in frame from base 1. CDR1 and CDR2 are drawn from the germline V gene: MNHEY, SVGEGT. Sequenced input: peripheral blood. The receptor chain draws on TRBV6-2 or TRBV6-3 and TRBJ2-1; a confident D gene designation cannot be given. The source is a woman between 18 and 29 years old who had recovered from COVID-19. The DNA sequence reads TGTGCCAGCAGTTACTCAAGGTCACTCCGCGGTTCCCTCTTC. It translates to CASSYSRSLRGSLF.